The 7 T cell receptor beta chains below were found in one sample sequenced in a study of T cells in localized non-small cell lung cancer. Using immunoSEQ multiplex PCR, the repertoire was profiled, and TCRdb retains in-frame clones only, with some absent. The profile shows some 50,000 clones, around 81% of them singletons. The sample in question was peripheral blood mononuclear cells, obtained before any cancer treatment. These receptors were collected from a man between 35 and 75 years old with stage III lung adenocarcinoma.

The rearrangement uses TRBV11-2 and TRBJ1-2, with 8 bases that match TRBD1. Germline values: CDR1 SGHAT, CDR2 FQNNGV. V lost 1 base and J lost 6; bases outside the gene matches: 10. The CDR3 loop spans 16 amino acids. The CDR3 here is CASSLGLPAGGNGYTF. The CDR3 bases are TGTGCCAGCAGCTTAGGACTACCCGCAGGGGGCAATGGCTACACCTTC.

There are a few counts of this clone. The CDR3: CASSRRGEGEQFF. CDR3 nucleotide sequence: TGTGCCAGCAGTAGAAGGGGGGAAGGTGAGCAGTTCTTC. This sequence joins TRBV6-5 and TRBJ2-1; possibly TRBD1 or TRBD2 for D (6 bases each). The CDR3 is 13 amino acids. The germline V gene has CDR1 MNHEY and CDR2 SVGAGI. V was trimmed by 5 bases and J by 9 bases, leaving 14 bases between them.

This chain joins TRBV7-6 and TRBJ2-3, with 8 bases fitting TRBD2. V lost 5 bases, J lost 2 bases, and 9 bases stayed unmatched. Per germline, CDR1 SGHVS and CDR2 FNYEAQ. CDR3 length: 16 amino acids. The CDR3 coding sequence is TGTGCCAGCAGCCCTTCAAGCGGGGGCCTCACAGATACGCAGTATTTT. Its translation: CASSPSSGGLTDTQYF.

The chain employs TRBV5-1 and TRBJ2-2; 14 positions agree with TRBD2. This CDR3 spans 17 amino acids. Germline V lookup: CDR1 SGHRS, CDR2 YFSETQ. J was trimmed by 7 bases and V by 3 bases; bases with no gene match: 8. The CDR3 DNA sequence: TGCGCCAGCAGCTCCGGGACTAGCGGGGGTATCGGCGGGGAGCTGTTTTTT. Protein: CASSSGTSGGIGGELFF.

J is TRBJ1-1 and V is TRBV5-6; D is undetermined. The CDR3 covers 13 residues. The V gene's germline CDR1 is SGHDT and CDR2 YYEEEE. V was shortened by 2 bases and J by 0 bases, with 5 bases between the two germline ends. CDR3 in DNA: TGTGCCAGCAGCTTCGGCCTGAACACTGAAGCTTTCTTT. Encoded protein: CASSFGLNTEAFF.

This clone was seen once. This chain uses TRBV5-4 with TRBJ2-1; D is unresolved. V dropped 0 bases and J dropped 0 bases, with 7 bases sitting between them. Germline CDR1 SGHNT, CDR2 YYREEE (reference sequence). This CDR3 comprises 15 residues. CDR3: CASSLGFSSYNEQFF. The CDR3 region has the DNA TGTGCCAGCAGCTTGGGGTTTAGCTCCTACAATGAGCAGTTCTTC.

CDR3 nucleotide sequence: TGCGCCAGCAGCCGTTTAATGAACACTGAAGCTTTCTTT. Translating gives CASSRLMNTEAFF. This chain links TRBV4-1 with TRBJ1-1; D unresolved. V shed 4 bases and J shed 0 bases, with 6 bases lying between them. Per germline, CDR1 MGHRA and CDR2 YSYEKL. The length of the CDR3 is 13 residues.